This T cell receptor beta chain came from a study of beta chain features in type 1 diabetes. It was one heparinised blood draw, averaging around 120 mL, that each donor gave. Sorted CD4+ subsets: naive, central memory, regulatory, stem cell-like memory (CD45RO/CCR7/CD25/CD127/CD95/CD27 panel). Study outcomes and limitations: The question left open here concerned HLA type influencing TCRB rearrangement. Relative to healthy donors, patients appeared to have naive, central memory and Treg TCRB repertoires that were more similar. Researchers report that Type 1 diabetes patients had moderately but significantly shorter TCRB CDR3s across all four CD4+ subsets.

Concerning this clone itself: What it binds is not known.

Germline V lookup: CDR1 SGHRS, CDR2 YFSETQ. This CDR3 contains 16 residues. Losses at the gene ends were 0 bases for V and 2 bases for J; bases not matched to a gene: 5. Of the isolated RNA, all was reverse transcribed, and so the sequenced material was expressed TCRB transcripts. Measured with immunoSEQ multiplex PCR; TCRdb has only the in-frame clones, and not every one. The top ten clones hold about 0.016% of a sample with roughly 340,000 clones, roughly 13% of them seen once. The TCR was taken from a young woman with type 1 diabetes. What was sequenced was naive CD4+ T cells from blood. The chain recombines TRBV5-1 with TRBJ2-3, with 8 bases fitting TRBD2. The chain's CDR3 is CASSLGAGEVTDTQYF. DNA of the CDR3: TGCGCCAGCAGCTTGGGAGCGGGAGAAGTCACAGATACGCAGTATTTT.